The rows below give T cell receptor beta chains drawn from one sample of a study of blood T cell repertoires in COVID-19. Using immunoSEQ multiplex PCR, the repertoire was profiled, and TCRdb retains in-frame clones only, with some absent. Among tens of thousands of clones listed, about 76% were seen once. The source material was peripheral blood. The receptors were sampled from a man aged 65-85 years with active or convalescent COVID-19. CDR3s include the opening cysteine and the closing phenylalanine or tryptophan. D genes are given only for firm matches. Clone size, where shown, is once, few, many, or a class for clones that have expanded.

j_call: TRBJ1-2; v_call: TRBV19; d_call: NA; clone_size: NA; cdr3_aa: CASRPDSSGYTF; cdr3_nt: TGTGCCAGTAGACCGGACAGTTCCGGCTACACCTTC
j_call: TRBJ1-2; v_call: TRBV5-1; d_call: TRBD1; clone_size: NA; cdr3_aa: CASSLDRGGGYTF; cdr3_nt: TGCGCCAGCAGCTTGGACAGGGGAGGTGGCTACACCTTC
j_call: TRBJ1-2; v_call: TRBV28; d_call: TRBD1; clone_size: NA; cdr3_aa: CASSLEAGTGGDWGYTF; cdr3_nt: TGTGCCAGCAGTTTGGAGGCCGGAACAGGGGGCGACTGGGGCTACACCTTC
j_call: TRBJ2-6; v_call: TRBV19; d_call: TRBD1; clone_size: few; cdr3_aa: CASKETGEAGANVLTF; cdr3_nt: TGTGCCAGTAAGGAGACAGGGGAGGCTGGGGCCAACGTCCTGACTTTC
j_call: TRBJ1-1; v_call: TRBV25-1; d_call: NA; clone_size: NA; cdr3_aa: CASSDQQGVTEAFF; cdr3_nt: TGTGCCAGCAGTGACCAACAGGGAGTCACTGAAGCTTTCTTT
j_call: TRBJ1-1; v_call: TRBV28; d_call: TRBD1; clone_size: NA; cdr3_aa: CASSFPGTGLGTEAFF; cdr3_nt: TGTGCCAGCAGTTTCCCCGGGACAGGTTTGGGAACTGAAGCTTTCTTT
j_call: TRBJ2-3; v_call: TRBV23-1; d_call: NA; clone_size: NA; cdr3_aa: CASSPGRRTSTDTQYF; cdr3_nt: TGCGCCAGCAGTCCTGGGAGACGGACTAGCACAGATACGCAGTATTTT
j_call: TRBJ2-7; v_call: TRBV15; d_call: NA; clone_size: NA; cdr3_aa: CATSRDLGTYEQYF; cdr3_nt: TGTGCCACCAGCAGAGATCTCGGGACTTACGAGCAGTACTTC
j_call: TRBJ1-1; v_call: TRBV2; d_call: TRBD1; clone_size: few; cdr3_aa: CASSIDRDRDGGTEAFF; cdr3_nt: TGTGCCAGCAGTATCGACCGGGACAGGGACGGGGGGACTGAAGCTTTCTTT
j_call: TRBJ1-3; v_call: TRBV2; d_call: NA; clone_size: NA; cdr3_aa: CASIKGDSGNTIYF; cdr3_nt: TGTGCCAGCATCAAAGGAGACTCTGGAAACACCATATATTTT